These 27 T cell receptor beta chains share one sample of origin, sequenced in a study of T cell repertoires in cytomegalovirus infection. In TCRdb, the reads were re-called with MiXCR into one record per CDR3 protein. The sample comprises about 490,000 distinct CDR3 sequences, 16% of which are singletons, and under 30% rests with the top ten. The sequencing sample was made of CD8+ T cells from PBMCs. The receptors derive from a human donor in good health (CMV status not recorded). Some clones in this sample may be carry-over from other donors' samples.

This clonotype was picked up many times. The V and J genes are TRBV6-1 and TRBJ2-7; D not resolved. The CDR3 covers 14 residues. Trimming cost V 2 bases and J 7 bases, with 15 bases left between them. Per germline, CDR1 MNHNS and CDR2 SASEGT. CDR3 DNA sequence: TGTGCCAGCAGTGAAAATTACAGCTCTGATGAGCAGTACTTC. It yields the protein CASSENYSSDEQYF.

The genes are TRBV11-2 and TRBJ2-5, with TRBD2 as a possible D gene (5 bases). Germline loops: CDR1 SGHAT, CDR2 FQNNGV. There are 13 residues in the CDR3. Trimming left V 4 bases short and J 11 bases short, with 17 bases between. This chain's CDR3 is CASSSGREEIQYF. In nucleotides, the CDR3 is TGTGCCAGCAGCTCAGGCCGGGAAGAGATTCAGTACTTC.

This clonotype was seen at least ten times. The rearrangement joins TRBV12-3 or TRBV12-4 to TRBJ2-2, with 7 bases that match TRBD1. The CDR3 sequence is 15 residues long. Unmatched junction bases numbered 7, after V lost 5 bases and J lost 4 bases. CDR3 DNA sequence: TGTGCCAGCAGTCTCGGGACAGCCATCACCGGGGAGCTGTTTTTT. This gives the protein CASSLGTAITGELFF.

This clonotype appeared a few times. This chain uses TRBV27 with TRBJ2-3; perhaps D is TRBD1 or TRBD2 (5 bases each). Germline V gene data show CDR1 as MNHEY and CDR2 as SMNVEV (reference sequence). The CDR3 is 14 amino acids. Trimming took 5 bases from V and 5 from J, leaving 14 bases between them. DNA for the CDR3: TGTGCCAGCAGTGAAAGGACACTAGGAGATACGCAGTATTTT. Amino acids: CASSERTLGDTQYF.

The V and J genes are TRBV29-1 and TRBJ2-1; D possibly corresponds to TRBD2 (6 bases). V lost 4 bases and J lost 4, with 11 bases in between. This CDR3 contains 13 residues. The germline V gene encodes CDR1 SQVTM and CDR2 ANQGSEA. In DNA form, the CDR3 reads TGCAGCGTTGGACTAGGCACGTACAATGAGCAGTTCTTC. This gives the protein CSVGLGTYNEQFF.

This clonotype was detected only a few times. The chain recombines TRBV6-1 with TRBJ1-6; D gene uncertain. Between the trimmed V and J ends, which lost 1 base and 1 base, there was a span of 5 bases. The germline V gene encodes CDR1 MNHNS and CDR2 SASEGT. The CDR3 length is 15 residues. The CDR3 sequence: CASSEEGSYNSPLHF. The CDR3 DNA reads TGTGCCAGCAGTGAAGAGGGATCCTATAATTCACCCCTCCACTTT.

There are a few counts of this clonotype. V is TRBV20-1 and J is TRBJ2-7, with 7 bases fitting TRBD1. This CDR3 is 14 amino acids long. With V trimmed by 4 bases and J by 4 bases, 10 bases remained unmatched. CDR1 and CDR2 (germline): DFQATT, SNEGSKA (reference sequence). The CDR3 here is CSAIVSTGWYEQYF. As DNA, the CDR3 is TGCAGTGCTATCGTTTCGACAGGGTGGTACGAGCAGTACTTC.

This clonotype is a singleton in its sample. The J gene is TRBJ2-5, the V gene TRBV29-1; weak D call: TRBD1 (5 bases). Per the germline V gene, CDR1 is SQVTM and CDR2 is ANQGSEA. Trimming shortened V by 4 bases and J by 0 bases, and 18 bases separated the two germline ends. CDR3 length: 16 residues. This CDR3 reads CSVVPDTTEYQETQYF. In nucleotides, the CDR3 is TGCAGCGTTGTACCCGACACGACAGAATACCAAGAGACCCAGTACTTC.

This chain connects TRBV11-2 to TRBJ1-2; no clear D gene. V lost 0 bases and J lost 0, with 11 bases in between. Germline-derived CDR1 and CDR2 are SGHAT and FQNNGV. The CDR3 is made up of 16 amino acids. CDR3 residues: CASSLDFGEANYGYTF. DNA for the CDR3: TGTGCCAGCAGCTTAGATTTTGGGGAAGCTAACTATGGCTACACCTTC.

The chain joins TRBV4-2 to TRBJ2-7; a weak D match, TRBD2 (5 bases). The CDR3 is made up of 15 amino acids. Trimming removed 0 bases from V and 3 bases from J, with 12 bases in between. Germline-derived CDR1 and CDR2 are LGHNA and YNFKEQ. For the CDR3, the DNA is TGTGCCAGCAGCCAAGATGGAGCGGCATACTACGAGCAGTACTTC. Its translation: CASSQDGAAYYEQYF.

At least ten counts were recorded for this clonotype. CDR3 in DNA: TGTGCCACCAGTGATTTAGGAGAGAAGCCCCAGCATTTT. This codes for CATSDLGEKPQHF. The chain has TRBV24-1 and TRBJ1-5; D is undetermined. The CDR3 extends over 13 amino acids. The V end lost 1 base, the J end lost 8 bases, and 8 bases lay between the germline ends. Per germline, CDR1 KGHDR and CDR2 SFDVKD.

J is TRBJ2-1 and V is TRBV9; 7 bases match TRBD1. Per germline, CDR1 SGDLS and CDR2 YYNGEE. The CDR3 has 17 amino acids. J lost 4 bases, V lost 1 base, and 11 bases had no gene match. The CDR3 here is CASSVSTAGGRYNEQFF. In nucleotides, the CDR3 is TGTGCCAGCAGCGTAAGCACGGCAGGGGGAAGGTACAATGAGCAGTTCTTC.

This clonotype has only a few counts. The J gene is TRBJ1-2, the V gene TRBV30, with TRBD1 matching 11 bases. This CDR3 region has 15 residues. V was pared by 6 bases and J by 8 bases, with 14 bases of the junction left unmatched. Germline CDR1 and CDR2: GTSNPN and SVGIG (reference sequence). The CDR3, as DNA: TGTGCCTGTCTCGCCCCAGGGACAGGGGGACAGGGCTACACCTTC. It encodes CACLAPGTGGQGYTF.

The chain recombines TRBV27 with TRBJ2-7; 7 bases map to TRBD2. Germline V lookup: CDR1 MNHEY, CDR2 SMNVEV (reference sequence). This CDR3 comprises 16 residues. V lost 0 bases to trimming and J lost 1 base; unmatched junction nucleotides: 6. In DNA form, the CDR3 reads TGTGCCAGCAGTTTATCGTGGCGGGAGTGGTCCTACGAGCAGTACTTC. Protein: CASSLSWREWSYEQYF.

This clonotype was counted a few times. The chain employs TRBV3-1 and TRBJ2-3; D is possibly TRBD2 (5 bases). Germline lookup yields CDR1 LGHDT and CDR2 YNNKEL (reference sequence). Trimming removed 0 bases at V and 6 bases at J, with 13 bases between. The CDR3 has 15 residues. The CDR3 sequence: CASSQEGVAEDTQYF. The CDR3 nucleotides read TGTGCCAGCAGCCAAGAGGGAGTCGCGGAGGATACGCAGTATTTT.

This clonotype was counted at least ten times. The V and J genes are TRBV28 and TRBJ2-1; 9 positions match TRBD2. The V segment lost 3 bases and the J segment 8 bases; nucleotides outside the gene matches: 8. This CDR3 comprises 15 residues. CDR1 MDHEN and CDR2 SYDVKM come from the germline V gene. The CDR3: CASSFIAGELDEQFF. In DNA form, the CDR3 reads TGTGCCAGCAGTTTCATAGCGGGAGAGTTAGATGAGCAGTTCTTC. The complete variable domain, with remaining parts taken from reference TRBV28 and TRBJ2-1, reads DVKVTQSSRYLVKRTGEKVFLECVQDMDHENMFWYRQDPGLGLRLIYFSYDVKMKEKGDIPEGYSVSREKKERFSLILESASTNQTSMYLCASSFIAGELDEQFFGPGTRLTVL.

The rearrangement uses TRBV20-1 and TRBJ2-7, with 9 positions matching TRBD2. Germline CDR1 reads DFQATT; CDR2 reads SNEGSKA (reference sequence). Trimming took 0 bases from V and 5 from J; bases not matched to a gene: 8. CDR3 length: 15 residues. Here the CDR3 DNA reads TGCAGTGCTAGAGATGGTAGCGGGAGTTCTAACGAGCAGTACTTC. Translation: CSARDGSGSSNEQYF.

There are many counts of this clonotype. The chain uses TRBV19 and TRBJ2-7, with D possibly being TRBD1 or TRBD2 (5 bases each). From germline, CDR1 is LNHDA and CDR2 SQIVND (reference sequence). There are 16 residues in the CDR3. The V gene lost 1 base and the J gene lost 2 bases, with 15 bases spanning the gap. The CDR3, as DNA: TGTGCCAGTAGTATAGCCTCCGGGACGGCACCCTACGAGCAGTACTTC. It codes for CASSIASGTAPYEQYF. The full variable domain, its missing parts supplied by reference TRBV19 and TRBJ2-7, is DGGITQSPKYLFRKEGQNVTLSCEQNLNHDAMYWYRQDPGQGLRLIYYSQIVNDFQKGDIAEGYSVSREKKESFPLTVTSAQKNPTAFYLCASSIASGTAPYEQYFGPGTRLTVT.

This clonotype was recorded many times. This chain joins TRBV12-3 or TRBV12-4 and TRBJ1-1; D may be TRBD1 (5 bases). The CDR3 is 16 residues long. The V end lost 2 bases, the J end lost 1 base, and 14 bases lay between the germline ends. This CDR3 is CASSLWAGTPNTEAFF. In DNA, the CDR3 is TGTGCCAGCAGTTTATGGGCAGGGACCCCGAACACTGAAGCTTTCTTT.

The chain has TRBV4-2 and TRBJ2-1; 8 bases align to TRBD1. The CDR3 has 16 amino acids. The germline V gene has CDR1 LGHNA and CDR2 YNFKEQ. V was pared by 4 bases and J by 4 bases, with 9 bases of the junction left unmatched. The CDR3 sequence is CASSRLPGGPYNEQFF. Written as DNA, the CDR3 is TGTGCCAGCAGCCGTCTCCCAGGGGGCCCTTACAATGAGCAGTTCTTC.

The table lists this clonotype with many counts. V and J are TRBV7-9 and TRBJ2-5; TRBD1 matches 8 bases. Germline loops: CDR1 SEHNR, CDR2 FQNEAQ (reference sequence). V trimming: 5 bases; J trimming: 3 bases; junction bases outside the gene matches: 17. This CDR3 region has 18 residues. CDR3 bases: TGTGCCAGCAGCCCCGGGACAGGCTCCATCCCGAATAAAGAGACCCAGTACTTC. It is translated as CASSPGTGSIPNKETQYF.

This clonotype has at least ten counts. V is TRBV4-2 and J is TRBJ1-1, with a tentative D call TRBD1 (6 bases). CDR3 length equals 17 residues. V was trimmed by 0 bases and J by 0 bases, leaving 14 bases between them. The V gene's germline CDR1 is LGHNA and CDR2 YNFKEQ. As DNA, the CDR3 is TGTGCCAGCAGCCAAGAACGAGGGGGATTCATGAACACTGAAGCTTTCTTT. It translates to CASSQERGGFMNTEAFF.

This clonotype was found a few times. This rearrangement joins TRBV19 to TRBJ2-1; TRBD1 might be the D (6 bases). Trimming took 6 bases from V and 1 from J, leaving 16 bases between them. The CDR3 has 16 residues. Germline CDR1 LNHDA, CDR2 SQIVND (reference sequence). The CDR3 is CASSEPDRSSYNEQFF. The CDR3 nucleotides read TGTGCCAGTAGCGAACCTGACAGGAGTTCCTACAATGAGCAGTTCTTC.

The sample holds a few counts of this clonotype. The J gene is TRBJ1-5, the V gene TRBV19; D not resolved. The CDR3 extends over 14 amino acids. Per the germline V gene, CDR1 is LNHDA and CDR2 is SQIVND (reference sequence). The V end lost 5 bases, the J end lost 4 bases, and 12 bases lay between the germline ends. This CDR3 reads CASSLNSKNQPQHF. CDR3 DNA: TGTGCCAGTAGTTTAAACAGCAAGAATCAGCCCCAGCATTTT.

Ten or more counts support this clonotype. J is TRBJ2-3 and V is TRBV7-6; D is unclear. This CDR3 contains 18 residues. V was clipped by 2 bases and J by 2 bases, with 20 bases between them. Germline values: CDR1 SGHVS, CDR2 FNYEAQ. In nucleotides, the CDR3 is TGTGCCAGCAGCTTAAACCCCCTGACGGTCCGACACACAGATACGCAGTATTTT. This gives the protein CASSLNPLTVRHTDTQYF.

In this sample, this clonotype turned up many times. V and J are TRBV12-3 or TRBV12-4 and TRBJ2-7; 10 bases map to TRBD2. The CDR3 is 16 amino acids. V lost 7 bases to trimming and J lost 2 bases; unmatched junction nucleotides: 11. CDR3 nucleotides: TGTGCCAGCACTATCTCCACTAGCGGGGATCCCTACGAGCAGTACTTC. Translation: CASTISTSGDPYEQYF.

This clonotype was seen more than once but under ten times. The rearrangement joins TRBV19 to TRBJ1-1; D remains ambiguous. Trimming left V 6 bases short and J 0 bases short, with 8 bases between. CDR3 size: 13 residues. Germline V lookup: CDR1 LNHDA, CDR2 SQIVND (reference sequence). The CDR3 loop reads CASSWELNTEAFF. CDR3 DNA: TGTGCCAGTAGCTGGGAATTGAACACTGAAGCTTTCTTT.